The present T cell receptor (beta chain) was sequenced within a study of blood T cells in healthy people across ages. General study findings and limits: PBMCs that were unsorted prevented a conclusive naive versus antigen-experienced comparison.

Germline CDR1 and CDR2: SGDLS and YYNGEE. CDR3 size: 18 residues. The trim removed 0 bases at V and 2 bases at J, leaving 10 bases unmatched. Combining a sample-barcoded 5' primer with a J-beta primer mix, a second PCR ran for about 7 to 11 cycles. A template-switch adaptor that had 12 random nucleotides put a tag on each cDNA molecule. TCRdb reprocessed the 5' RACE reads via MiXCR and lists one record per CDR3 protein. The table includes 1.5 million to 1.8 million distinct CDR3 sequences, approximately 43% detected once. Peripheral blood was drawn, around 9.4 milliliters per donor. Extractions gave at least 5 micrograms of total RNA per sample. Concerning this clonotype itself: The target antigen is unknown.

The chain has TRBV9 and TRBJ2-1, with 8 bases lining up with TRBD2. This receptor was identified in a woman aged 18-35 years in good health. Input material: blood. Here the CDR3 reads CASSVEAGAPVAYNEQFF. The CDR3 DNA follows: TGTGCCAGCAGCGTAGAAGCGGGGGCCCCTGTGGCCTACAATGAGCAGTTCTTC.